This T cell receptor beta chain was profiled in a study of blood T cell repertoires in COVID-19 (dated by TCRdb to about 2020). Context from the whole study: The collaborator samples originated in the United States, Italy and Spain and spanned the acute and convalescent phases of COVID-19. The prospective study material was composed of cDNA or gDNA derived from T cells, B-cell-depleted T cells, or PBMCs. Deeply sampled blood TCRbeta repertoires from subjects exposed to, actively infected with, or recovered from COVID-19 were included in the dataset. The repertoires were released in a freely available public database meant as a resource for research on the immune response to SARS-CoV-2. The samples were drawn from the first 160 participants of the ongoing ImmuneRACE study and from 950 to 1,500 subjects provided by 6 global collaborators. A de-identified subject ID, COVID-19 status, age in years and sex were almost always included in the sample metadata. Where available, HLA class I and class II types were taken from metadata supplied by the sample provider and were not determined by assay-based typing.

About this clone itself: This clone's antigen is unknown. Base qualities are not at hand, and no much larger clone is one base apart.

TCRbeta CDR3 regions were amplified from genomic DNA using the immunoSEQ Assay, a bias-controlled multiplex PCR. On the authors' methods: The number of nucleated cells in each sample was estimated by amplification of reference gene primers within the assay. To quantify the absolute abundance of each unique TCRbeta CDR3 rearrangement, sequence reads were collapsed and filtered. For each sample, productive Simpson clonality was calculated as the square root of Simpson's diversity index over productive rearrangements. This immuneACCESS table, as held by TCRdb, lists in-frame sequences with V and J called but not all clones. Of the missing ones, under half trace to an unresolved V gene in checked studies; the others have no known cause. V, J and clone size were drawn from that table, and D and trimming were deduced from the DNA. The sample profile shows about 260,000 clones; 70% to 90% of them were found once. 3% to 4.5% of the sample comes from the top ten.

The CDR3 contains 12 residues, cysteine and phenylalanine counted. The sequence is cut down to CDR3 DNA, 36 bases in frame from base 1. V and J are truncated by 2 bases and 7 bases respectively, leaving an intervening sequence of 6 bases. Via the germline V gene, CDR1 is MNHNS and CDR2 SASEGT. Broad study findings and their caveats: How much clinical and demographic metadata was included differed by source and by participant, and the metadata was provided uncurated.

The collaborating institutions used their own protocols to collect whole blood in K2EDTA tubes. Collaborator samples were shipped for TCRbeta analysis as frozen whole blood, isolated PBMCs, or DNA extracted from either sample type. The source of this sequence is a woman aged 40 to 50 with acute or convalescent COVID-19. Sequenced material: peripheral blood. Recombination joined TRBV6-1 with TRBJ2-1; there is no confident call for the D gene. The CDR3 has the sequence CASSENHNEQFF. The nucleotide sequence is TGTGCCAGCAGTGAAAATCATAATGAGCAGTTCTTC.